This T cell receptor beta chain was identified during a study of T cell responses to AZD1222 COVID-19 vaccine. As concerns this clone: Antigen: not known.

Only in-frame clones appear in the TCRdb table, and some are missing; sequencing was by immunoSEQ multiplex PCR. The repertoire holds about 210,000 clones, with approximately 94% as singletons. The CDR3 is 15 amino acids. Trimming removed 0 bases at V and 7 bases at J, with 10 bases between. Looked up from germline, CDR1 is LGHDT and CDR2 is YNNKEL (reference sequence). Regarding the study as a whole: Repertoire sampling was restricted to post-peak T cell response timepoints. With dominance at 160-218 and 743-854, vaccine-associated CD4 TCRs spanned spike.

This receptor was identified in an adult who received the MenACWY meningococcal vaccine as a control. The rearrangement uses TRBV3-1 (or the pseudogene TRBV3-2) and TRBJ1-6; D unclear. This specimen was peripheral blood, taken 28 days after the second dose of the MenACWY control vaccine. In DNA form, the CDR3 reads TGTGCCAGCAGCCAAGAACCGGGCCAGAATTCACCCCTCCACTTT. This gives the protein CASSQEPGQNSPLHF.